This TCR beta chain emerged from a study of T cell repertoires in cytomegalovirus infection. The wider study: Recently identified HLA-C-restricted and well-studied HLA-B-restricted CMV epitopes were used. Public TCR beta signature analysis indicated the presence of both CMV infection and matching HLA type. Study-level findings and limits: Summed public TCR beta family frequency identified CMV carriers bearing the relevant HLA.

The table lists this clonotype with a few counts. The antigen is unknown. TCRdb re-called the reads through MiXCR, storing one row per CDR3 protein. In the table there are about 130,000 distinct CDR3 sequences, 32% of which are singletons. Trimming removed 1 base at V and 8 bases at J, with 20 bases between. Germline V gene sequence: CDR1 LGHDT, CDR2 YNNKEL (reference sequence). The CDR3 consists of 16 residues. This clonotype originated in a human donor in good health (CMV status not recorded). Some clones in this sample may be carry-over from other donors' samples. The V call is TRBV3-1, the J call TRBJ1-1; maybe TRBD1 (5 bases). The sample here was CD8+ T cells from cultured PBMCs, taken from culture after CMV antigen stimulation. The CDR3 DNA sequence: TGTGCCAGCAGCCAAGTGGCAGGGAGTGTTGGTTGGGAAGCTTTCTTT. It translates to CASSQVAGSVGWEAFF. The whole variable domain, remainder taken from reference TRBV3-1 and TRBJ1-1, is DTAVSQTPKYLVTQMGNDKSIKCEQNLGHDTMYWYKQDSKKFLKIMFSYNNKELIINETVPNRFSPKSPDKAHLNLHINSLELGDSAVYFCASSQVAGSVGWEAFFGQGTRLTVV.